The T cell receptor (beta chain) under discussion was sequenced for a study of spatial heterogeneity in lung cancer. The study's findings and limits: One measure, the expanded intratumoral alpha and beta TCR count, tracked tumor mutation counts.

MiXCR, run by TCRdb on the 5' RACE reads, gives a single entry per CDR3 protein. The sample records 18,000 or so distinct CDR3 sequences, under 7.5% being singletons. Regarding this clonotype: The antigen is unknown.

The time point was: sample taken at primary tumor resection. The V gene's germline CDR1 is SQVTM and CDR2 ANQGSEA. Deletions cut 4 bases from V and 4 bases from J, with 13 bases between. The CDR3 runs to 13 residues. The sequence derives from a female donor with early-stage non-small cell lung cancer. Material: lung tumor tissue, obtained at surgery. This sequence joins TRBV29-1 and TRBJ1-1, with no clear D. The CDR3 is CSVVTGWGTEAFF. CDR3 sequence (DNA): TGCAGCGTTGTTACGGGATGGGGCACTGAAGCTTTCTTT.